The subject of this entry is one T cell receptor (beta chain). Its target is unknown. Expressed TCRB transcripts were sequenced, since all the RNA that had been isolated was reverse transcribed. The read count averaged around 4 million across naive, central memory and regulatory T cell samples. Measured with immunoSEQ multiplex PCR; TCRdb has only the in-frame clones, and not every one. The data contain 680,000 or so clones, 13% of them seen just once; the ten biggest clones take up approximately 0.022%. The record originates from a study of beta chain features in type 1 diabetes. On the study more broadly: No patient-donor differences in age, gender, total cells or subset yield. General study points: More deletions and fewer insertions at VDJ junctions were seen in type 1 diabetes patients. The study found that naive, central memory and Treg TCRB repertoires appeared more similar in patients than in healthy donors. Shorter TCRB CDR3s, moderately but significantly so, were found in Type 1 diabetes patients in all four CD4+ subsets.

CDR1 SGHRS and CDR2 YFSETQ come from the germline V gene. With 7 bases clipped from V and 2 bases from J, the junction kept 8 bases outside the gene matches. The CDR3 is 15 residues long. The sample taken for sequencing was naive CD4+ T cells from blood. The chain recombines TRBV5-1 with TRBJ2-1, with 8 bases that match TRBD2. The clonotype comes from a man aged 18 to 30 with type 1 diabetes. DNA for the CDR3: TGCGCCAGCGGATTAGCGGGGTCAGCCTACAATGAGCAGTTCTTC. Translating gives CASGLAGSAYNEQFF.